Sequencing of this T cell receptor (beta chain) was carried out in a study of cytomegalovirus exposure and HLA in healthy donors. General study points: Subsequent analysis of the 110 or so validation repertoires found a tendency for first-cohort TCR clusters to co-occur. There were 160 or so TCR beta chains listed as cytomegalovirus-associated.

Clones were read by immunoSEQ multiplex PCR, and TCRdb kept only the in-frame ones, dropping some. The profile shows some 110,000 clones, more than 85% of them singletons. On this clone: The antigen is undetermined.

The donors were members of the validation cohort, which comprised roughly 130 subjects and was separate from the first cohort of about 700 subjects. Trimming pared 5 bases from V and 6 bases from J, leaving 18 bases between. The CDR3 consists of 15 residues. Germline values: CDR1 SGHRS, CDR2 YFSETQ. The sample comprised PBMCs. The origin of this receptor is a young man in good health and CMV-seropositive. This rearrangement joins TRBV5-1 to TRBJ2-1; D is perhaps TRBD2 (5 bases). The CDR3: CASSQILEGSNEQFF. For the CDR3, the DNA is TGCGCCAGCAGTCAGATACTAGAGGGTTCCAATGAGCAGTTCTTC.